This entry is about one T cell receptor (beta chain). These data originate in a study of cytomegalovirus exposure and HLA in healthy donors. Donors counted as nominally healthy when sampled, yet unrecorded immune exposures were likely. The PCR used 60 Vbeta and 13 Jbeta primers. Data came from immunoSEQ multiplex PCR; TCRdb stores just in-frame clones and leaves some out. The profile shows 95,000 to 150,000 clones, about three fifths of them singletons. V lost 0 bases and J lost 2, with 7 bases in between. Germline CDR1 reads SGHRS; CDR2 reads YFSETQ. The CDR3 consists of 14 residues. Sequenced input: PBMCs. The source is a woman between 35 and 50 years old in good health and CMV-seropositive. V is TRBV5-1 and J is TRBJ2-3, with a tentative D call TRBD2 (5 bases). The CDR3 spells CASSLARDTDTQYF. The CDR3 DNA is TGCGCCAGCAGCTTGGCCCGGGACACAGATACGCAGTATTTT.